These 22 T cell receptor beta chains were sequenced from one sample in a study of T cells in Graves' hyperthyroidism and ophthalmopathy (dated by TCRdb to between 2018 and 2020). Libraries were prepared through multiplex PCR. TCRdb names Illumina HiSeq 2000 as the instrument used. The TCR beta CDR3 regions were amplified from RNA transcripts. The TCR CDR3 was subjected to a first round of RT-PCR using the HTBI primer set and the Qiagen OneStep RT-PCR kit. TCRdb applied fastp at Q25 and MiXCR to the public reads, then kept only in-frame beta chains. Rows matching on CDR3 protein sequence are summarized as one entry with the most common DNA and genes. Across this sample there are about 290,000 distinct CDR3 sequences, with roughly 14% seen only once. The ten largest clones represent approximately 8.6% of the sample. The sequenced material came from blood. These receptors all come from a woman aged 25 to 39 with Graves' hyperthyroidism that later progressed to Graves' ophthalmopathy.

This clonotype has more than one count but fewer than ten. The CDR3 reads CASSLRLADFDEQYF. CDR3 nucleotides: TGCGCCAGCAGCCTCCGACTAGCGGACTTCGACGAGCAGTACTTC. V usage is TRBV4-3 and J usage is TRBJ2-7, with 9 bases fitting TRBD2. This CDR3 has 15 amino acids. Germline-derived CDR1 and CDR2 are LGHNA and YSLEER. The J segment lost 5 bases and the V segment lost 4 bases, leaving 9 bases of the junction unmatched.

The sample holds a few counts of this clonotype. A junction end diverges from the germline sequence, so it may reflect a read error. The chain is built from TRBV19 and TRBJ2-1, with TRBD2 matching over 9 bases. Germline CDR1 LNHDA, CDR2 SQIVND (reference sequence). There are 16 residues in the CDR3. The CDR3 nucleotides are TGTGCCAGTAGTATAGTAGGGCTAGCGGGAAACAATGAGCGGTTCTTC. The encoded protein is CASSIVGLAGNNERFF.

This chain connects TRBV7-9 to TRBJ1-1; 9 bases agree with TRBD1. This CDR3 has 15 residues. Germline CDR1 SEHNR, CDR2 FQNEAQ (reference sequence). J lost 3 bases, V lost 2 bases, and 4 bases had no gene match. CDR3 loop: CASSLNRGRDTEAFF. In DNA form, the CDR3 reads TGTGCCAGCAGCTTAAACAGGGGGCGCGACACTGAAGCTTTCTTT.

V usage is TRBV10-3 and J usage is TRBJ2-1, with 9 bases fitting TRBD1. Unmatched junction bases numbered 5, after V lost 4 bases and J lost 4 bases. Germline V gene data show CDR1 as ENHRY and CDR2 as SYGVKD. This CDR3 spans 15 amino acids. DNA for the CDR3: TGTGCCATCAGTGGGGCCGGGACAGGGTACAATGAGCAGTTCTTC. This encodes CAISGAGTGYNEQFF.

This clonotype has ten or more counts. This may be a read error, as it is one base from a much larger clone. This chain connects TRBV30 to TRBJ1-1; D is unclear. CDR1 and CDR2 from the germline V gene are GTSNPN and SVGIG (reference sequence). The V end lost 8 bases, the J end lost 4 bases, and 11 bases lay between the germline ends. The CDR3 runs 11 residues. Written as DNA, the CDR3 is TGTGCCGGGTCAGCGAGCACTGAAGCTTTCTTT. Amino acid sequence: CAGSASTEAFF.

Ten or more counts support this clonotype. CDR3 residues: CASKGRDYNEQFF. The CDR3 DNA sequence: TGTGCCAGCAAAGGGCGGGACTACAATGAGCAGTTCTTC. V gene TRBV6-1 combines with J gene TRBJ2-1, with D possibly TRBD2 on 6 matching bases. From germline, CDR1 is MNHNS and CDR2 SASEGT. The V and J ends lost 7 bases and 3 bases respectively, with 10 bases between them. The CDR3 is 13 amino acids.

At least ten counts were recorded for this clonotype. The chain links TRBV30 to TRBJ2-7, with 9 bases matching TRBD2. Germline loops: CDR1 GTSNPN, CDR2 SVGIG (reference sequence). Trimming took 1 base from V and 2 from J; bases not matched to a gene: 6. This CDR3 is 15 amino acids long. The CDR3 DNA follows: TGTGCCTGGAGTGGTCAGGCTAGCGGGGCCTACGAGCAGTACTTC. Translating it yields CAWSGQASGAYEQYF. The full variable domain, completed using reference TRBV30 and TRBJ2-7, is SQTIHQWPATLVQPVGSPLSLECTVEGTSNPNLYWYRQAAGRGLQLLFYSVGIGQISSEVPQNLSASRPQDRQFILSSKKLLLSDSGFYLCAWSGQASGAYEQYFGPGTRLTVT.

This clonotype showed up many times. V and J are TRBV5-1 and TRBJ2-1; D may match TRBD1 or TRBD2 (6 bases each). The CDR3 runs 16 residues. Trimming took 4 bases from V and 3 from J, leaving 17 bases between them. Germline CDR1 and CDR2: SGHRS and YFSETQ. In DNA form, the CDR3 reads TGCGCCAGCAGCGTGGGGGGCGGGCTATACTACAATGAGCAGTTCTTC. Protein sequence: CASSVGGGLYYNEQFF.

This clonotype has at least ten counts. This chain connects TRBV20-1 to TRBJ1-1; D is unresolved. The germline CDR1 and CDR2 sequences are DFQATT and SNEGSKA (reference sequence). The CDR3 loop spans 15 amino acids. Trimming removed 1 base from V and 3 bases from J, with 15 bases in between. The CDR3 nucleotides read TGCAGTGCTAGAGGCCCGGATATACTTGACACTGAAGCTTTCTTT. Amino acid sequence: CSARGPDILDTEAFF.

In this sample, this clonotype turned up many times. The V gene is TRBV7-2, the J gene TRBJ2-7; unclear D gene. V lost 3 bases and J 1 base, leaving 7 bases between the germline ends. Germline V gives CDR1 SGHTA, CDR2 FQGNSA. This CDR3 has 13 amino acids. CDR3 DNA sequence: TGTGCCAGCAGCTTGGCGGAGTCCTACGAGCAGTACTTC. It translates to CASSLAESYEQYF.

This clonotype showed up many times. V gene TRBV4-3 combines with J gene TRBJ1-1; possibly TRBD1 for D (6 bases). V was shortened by 3 bases and J by 7 bases, with 15 bases between the two germline ends. This CDR3 comprises 14 residues. CDR1 and CDR2 (germline): LGHNA, YSLEER. Written as DNA, the CDR3 is TGCGCCAGCAGCCAGGGGGGGGCAGGGAGTGAAGCTTTCTTT. It codes for CASSQGGAGSEAFF.

The chain links TRBV7-9 to TRBJ2-2; D is possibly TRBD2 (6 bases). V was shortened by 2 bases and J by 3 bases, with 13 bases between the two germline ends. Germline V gene data show CDR1 as SEHNR and CDR2 as FQNEAQ (reference sequence). The CDR3 contains 16 residues. CDR3 sequence: CASSLIGRGHTGELFF. The CDR3, as DNA: TGTGCCAGCAGCTTAATCGGGCGGGGTCACACCGGGGAGCTGTTTTTT.

This clonotype showed up many times. This chain joins TRBV6-1 and TRBJ1-2; TRBD1 is a possible D gene (5 bases). This CDR3 has 13 residues. Between the trimmed V and J ends, which lost 2 bases and 4 bases, there was a span of 8 bases. CDR1 is MNHNS and CDR2 is SASEGT in the germline V gene. CDR3 in DNA: TGTGCCAGCAGTGAATCGGGGCGCTATGGCTACACCTTC. Protein: CASSESGRYGYTF.

This clonotype was recorded many times. The DNA for the CDR3 is TGTGCCAGCAGCGCCCACGAGAGGAACACTGAAGCTTTCTTT. Protein sequence: CASSAHERNTEAFF. The chain links TRBV9 to TRBJ1-1; D not certain. The CDR3 is made up of 14 amino acids. The ends were cut back, 3 bases at V and 1 base at J, with 10 bases in the middle. Germline V gene sequence: CDR1 SGDLS, CDR2 YYNGEE.

The table lists this clonotype with many counts. The chain joins TRBV20-1 to TRBJ2-5; perhaps TRBD1 as D (5 bases). V was shortened by 6 bases and J by 5 bases, with 10 bases between the two germline ends. This CDR3 spans 11 amino acids. From germline, CDR1 is DFQATT and CDR2 SNEGSKA (reference sequence). For the CDR3, the DNA is TGCAGTGCGGAGAACAGGGAGACCCAGTACTTC. Translating gives CSAENRETQYF.

This clonotype was seen at least ten times. CDR3 region: CASSMDARREKLFF. The CDR3 DNA reads TGTGCCAGCAGTATGGACGCCCGGCGGGAAAAACTGTTTTTT. The chain uses TRBV2 and TRBJ1-4; the D is unclear. The CDR3 contains 14 residues. From germline, CDR1 is SNHLY and CDR2 FYNNEI. Deletions cut 5 bases from V and 8 bases from J, with 15 bases between.

The rearrangement uses TRBV12-3 or TRBV12-4 and TRBJ1-1; D is uncertain. This CDR3 spans 13 amino acids. Trimming removed 3 bases from V and 5 bases from J, with 10 bases in between. The CDR3 sequence is CASSFGEDTEAFF. The CDR3 DNA reads TGTGCCAGCAGTTTCGGGGAAGATACTGAAGCTTTCTTT.

The V call is TRBV11-1, the J call TRBJ2-3; D is perhaps TRBD2 (10 bases). CDR3 length equals 19 residues. The V gene's germline CDR1 is SGHAT and CDR2 FQDESV (reference sequence). The V end was cut by 2 bases, the J end by 6 bases, with 27 bases between. CDR3 sequence reads: CASSLRWTGVAGGKDTQYF. In DNA form, the CDR3 reads TGTGCCAGCAGCTTAAGATGGACAGGGGTAGCGGGAGGAAAGGATACGCAGTATTTT. Looking up the rest from reference TRBV11-1 and TRBJ2-3 gives the full variable domain: EAEVAQSPRYKITEKSQAVAFWCDPISGHATLYWYRQILGQGPELLVQFQDESVVDDSQLPKDRFSAERLKGVDSTLKIQPAELGDSAMYLCASSLRWTGVAGGKDTQYFGPGTRLTVL.

On this clonotype: The junction and the germline gene differ at one end; a read error may be behind it. The V call is TRBV30, the J call TRBJ1-2; the match to TRBD1 covers 7 bases. CDR3 length: 15 amino acids. Germline V CDR1 and CDR2: GTSNPN, SVGIG (reference sequence). CDR3 protein: CAWSSPGGWSYGHTF. The CDR3 DNA sequence: TGTGCCTGGAGTTCCCCAGGGGGTTGGAGCTATGGCCACACCTTC.

This clonotype was detected many times. The V call is TRBV10-3, the J call TRBJ2-1, with D tentatively TRBD1 (6 bases). CDR1 is ENHRY, CDR2 SYGVKD, per germline. V was clipped by 11 bases and J by 5 bases, with 16 bases between them. This CDR3 is 13 amino acids long. The CDR3 reads CASKGAGDNEQFF. The CDR3 nucleotides read TGTGCCTCGAAAGGGGCAGGGGACAATGAGCAGTTCTTC.

On this clonotype itself: A much larger clone differs by one base, so this may be a read error. The rearrangement joins TRBV7-9 to TRBJ1-2; 7 positions agree with TRBD1. V gave up 4 bases and J gave up 4 bases; unmatched junction bases: 6. The germline gives CDR1 SEHNR, CDR2 FQNEAQ (reference sequence). CDR3 length equals 14 residues. Written as DNA, the CDR3 is TGTGCCAGCAGCTCGACAGGGAGGACCTATGGCTACACCTTC. It translates to CASSSTGRTYGYTF. Full variable domain (remainder filled in from reference TRBV7-9 and TRBJ1-2): DTGVSQNPRHKITKRGQNVTFRCDPISEHNRLYWYRQTLGQGPEFLTYFQNEAQLEKSRLLSDRFSAERPKGSFSTLEIQRTEQGDSAMYLCASSSTGRTYGYTFGSGTRLTVV.

This clonotype was recorded only once. The chain has TRBV6-5 and TRBJ1-2; TRBD1 matches 8 bases. Looked up from germline, CDR1 is MNHEY and CDR2 is SVGAGI. The CDR3 is 14 amino acids. J gave up 12 bases and V 0 bases, and 9 bases lay outside the gene matches. The CDR3 sequence is CASSYSWTGPVDTF. DNA of the CDR3: TGTGCCAGCAGTTACTCCTGGACAGGGCCTGTCGACACCTTC.